This T cell receptor (beta chain) was captured in a study of T cells after yellow fever vaccination. For the study at large: Libraries from low-cell-number fractions were prepared with the SMART-Seq v4 Ultra Low Input RNA kit. Regarding the study as a whole: Abundant clonotypes from the bulk population could have been carried over as contaminants into FACS-sorted repertoires. After the booster, over 95% of CD4 and approximately 90% of CD8 primary-response clones were re-detected. Only a minor proportion of clonotypes was detected across both CD4 and CD8 compartments.

V was trimmed by 4 bases and J by 2 bases, leaving 9 bases between them. The CDR3 covers 14 residues. Germline loops: CDR1 LNHNV, CDR2 YYDKDF (reference sequence). One entry per CDR3 protein results from TCRdb running MiXCR on the 5' RACE reads. The profile covers 400,000 to 450,000 distinct CDR3 sequences, with 18% appearing a single time and 15% to 20% taken by the ten largest. As for this clonotype: Its antigen is unknown.

The gene calls are TRBV15 and TRBJ1-3; possible D gene TRBD1, 5 bases. Here the sequenced sample was PBMCs, taken before the yellow fever booster vaccination. This receptor was taken from a man between 18 and 29 years old who received the YFV17D yellow fever vaccine. CDR3 nucleotides: TGTGCCACCAGCATAGGGGACGCTGGAAACACCATATATTTT. Translation gives CATSIGDAGNTIYF.